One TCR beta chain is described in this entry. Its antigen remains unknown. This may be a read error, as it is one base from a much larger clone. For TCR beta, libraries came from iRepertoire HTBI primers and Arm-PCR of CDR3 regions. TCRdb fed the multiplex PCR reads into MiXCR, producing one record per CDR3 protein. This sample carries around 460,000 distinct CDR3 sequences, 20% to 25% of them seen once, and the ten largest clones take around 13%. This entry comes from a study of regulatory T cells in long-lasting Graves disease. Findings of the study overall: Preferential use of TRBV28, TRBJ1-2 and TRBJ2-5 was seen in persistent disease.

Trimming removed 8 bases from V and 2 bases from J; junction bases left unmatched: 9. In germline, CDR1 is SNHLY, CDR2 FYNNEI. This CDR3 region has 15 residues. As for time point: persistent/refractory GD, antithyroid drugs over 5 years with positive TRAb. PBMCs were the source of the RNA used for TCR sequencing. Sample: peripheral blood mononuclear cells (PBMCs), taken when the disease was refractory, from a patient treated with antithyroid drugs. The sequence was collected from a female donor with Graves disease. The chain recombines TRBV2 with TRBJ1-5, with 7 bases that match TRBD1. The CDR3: CASGGTAGGNQPQHF. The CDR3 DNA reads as TGTGCCAGCGGGGGGACAGCAGGCGGCAATCAGCCCCAGCATTTT.